Given below is one TCR beta chain in context. V gave up 3 bases and J gave up 11 bases; unmatched junction bases: 7. The length of the CDR3 is 14 residues. Germline V gene lookup returns CDR1 SNHLY and CDR2 FYNNEI. The record originates from a study of Ad26.COV2.S vaccination and SARS-CoV-2 variants. Treatment defined: some 20 received Ad26.COV2.S at low or high dose, single or two shots; a few received placebo; per-sample allocation not given. Collection of samples fell on day 63 after the first vaccine or placebo injection. TCRdb keeps only in-frame clones here, not all; method: immunoSEQ multiplex PCR. The sample contains around 370,000 clones, 70% to 90% of which appear only once.

The sequencing used peripheral blood, collected in a trial of Ad26.COV2.S vaccine versus placebo. The rearrangement joins TRBV2 to TRBJ1-4; 9 bases align to TRBD1. The source of this sequence is a person between 18 and 65 years old who received the Ad26.COV2.S COVID-19 vaccine or a placebo. The CDR3 DNA reads as TGTGCCAGCAGTGAGAACAGGGGGCCTCCTAAACTGTTTTTT. It is translated as CASSENRGPPKLFF.